Presented here are 25 T cell receptor beta chains from one specimen sequenced in a study of blood T cell repertoires in COVID-19. Measured with immunoSEQ multiplex PCR; TCRdb has only the in-frame clones, and not every one. Of 50,000 or so clones in the sample, around 86% were seen once. Material: peripheral blood. The source is a man between 50 and 59 years old with active COVID-19.

This clone was observed once. J is TRBJ1-5 and V is TRBV12-3 or TRBV12-4; D gene uncertain. Trimming removed 4 bases at V and 4 bases at J, with 2 bases between. CDR3 length: 11 amino acids. CDR3 nucleotides: TGTGCCAGCAGTTCAAATCAGCCCCAGCATTTT. Encoded protein: CASSSNQPQHF.

V is TRBV10-2 and J is TRBJ2-1; 9 bases fit TRBD2. CDR3 length equals 17 residues. J was trimmed by 8 bases and V by 2 bases; bases with no gene match: 13. The germline V gene encodes CDR1 WSHSY and CDR2 SAAADI. The CDR3 coding sequence is TGCGCCAGCAGTGAGCCGTCCGGGACTAGCTTCACCCATGAGCAGTTCTTC. Its protein is CASSEPSGTSFTHEQFF.

This clone was detected only a few times. V usage is TRBV7-2 and J usage is TRBJ1-6; possibly TRBD1 for D (5 bases). The germline V gene encodes CDR1 SGHTA and CDR2 FQGNSA. V was trimmed by 5 bases and J by 11 bases, leaving 13 bases between them. The CDR3 totals 13 residues. The CDR3 loop is CASSKGAGPPLHF. DNA for the CDR3: TGTGCCAGCAGCAAAGGGGCCGGGCCACCCCTCCACTTT.

This clone was seen once. This chain joins TRBV29-1 and TRBJ1-2, with 11 nucleotides matching TRBD1. CDR3 length equals 13 residues. CDR1 and CDR2 (germline): SQVTM, ANQGSEA. V shed 4 bases and J 13 bases; nucleotides not matched to a gene: 11. CDR3 DNA sequence: TGCAGCGTTGCTAGGGGACAGGGGGAAACCTCCACCTTC. As protein: CSVARGQGETSTF.

In this sample, this clone turned up a few times. The V call is TRBV30, the J call TRBJ2-3; 7 bases align to TRBD2. Unmatched junction bases numbered 7, after V lost 3 bases and J lost 1 base. There are 15 residues in the CDR3. Germline CDR1 reads GTSNPN; CDR2 reads SVGIG (reference sequence). The chain's CDR3 is CAWSASAGGTDTQYF. The CDR3 DNA reads TGTGCCTGGAGCGCTTCGGCGGGGGGCACAGATACGCAGTATTTT.

This chain joins TRBV4-3 and TRBJ2-1; 9 bases map to TRBD1. J was trimmed by 6 bases and V by 4 bases; bases with no gene match: 10. This CDR3 has 16 amino acids. Germline CDR1 LGHNA, CDR2 YSLEER. The CDR3 coding sequence is TGCGCCAGCAGCCTCATGTACGGGACAGGGCTCAATGAGCAGTTCTTC. This encodes CASSLMYGTGLNEQFF.

The J gene is TRBJ2-1, the V gene TRBV5-1; tentatively, D is TRBD2 (6 bases). V lost 3 bases and J 4 bases, leaving 14 bases between the germline ends. CDR1 and CDR2 (germline): SGHRS, YFSETQ. The CDR3 consists of 15 residues. CDR3 sequence reads: CASSWAGPLYNEQFF. The CDR3 nucleotides read TGCGCCAGCAGCTGGGCGGGACCCCTATACAATGAGCAGTTCTTC.

V usage is TRBV11-2 and J usage is TRBJ1-3; D may be TRBD1 (6 bases). Trimming cost V 4 bases and J 4 bases, with 8 bases left between them. Looked up from germline, CDR1 is SGHAT and CDR2 is FQNNGV. This CDR3 is 13 amino acids long. This CDR3 is CASSSDRGNTIYF. The DNA for the CDR3 is TGTGCCAGCAGCTCCGACAGGGGAAACACCATATATTTT.

The V call is TRBV4-3, the J call TRBJ2-1; D might be TRBD2 (6 bases). Germline values: CDR1 LGHNA, CDR2 YSLEER. The V end lost 5 bases, the J end lost 6 bases, and 20 bases lay between the germline ends. The CDR3 length is 16 residues. The CDR3 protein is CASSSRDSLDGNEQFF. The DNA of the CDR3 is TGCGCCAGCAGCTCCCGGGACTCTCTAGATGGCAATGAGCAGTTCTTC.

The J gene is TRBJ2-1, the V gene TRBV2; 10 nucleotides line up with TRBD2. Unmatched junction bases numbered 17, after V lost 6 bases and J lost 12 bases. Per the germline V gene, CDR1 is SNHLY and CDR2 is FYNNEI. The CDR3 extends over 16 amino acids. In nucleotides, the CDR3 is TGTGCCAGCAGGGCAGCGAGGGGGACTAGCGTACATGGGCAGTTCTTC. Residues: CASRAARGTSVHGQFF.

The CDR3 protein is CASTFGQAAETQYF. DNA for the CDR3: TGTGCCAGCACCTTCGGACAGGCGGCGGAGACCCAGTACTTC. This sequence joins TRBV7-2 and TRBJ2-5; 7 positions agree with TRBD1. CDR1 is SGHTA and CDR2 is FQGNSA in the germline V gene. This CDR3 has 14 residues. V dropped 7 bases and J dropped 5; count of bases not matched to a gene: 10.

The chain uses TRBV5-1 and TRBJ1-1; the D is unclear. Per the germline V gene, CDR1 is SGHRS and CDR2 is YFSETQ. CDR3 size: 14 residues. Trimming cost V 4 bases and J 4 bases, with 14 bases left between them. DNA for the CDR3: TGCGCCAGCAGCCCTCGGGAGAGGACCACTGAAGCTTTCTTT. Translating it yields CASSPRERTTEAFF. Variable domain in full (rest from reference TRBV5-1 and TRBJ1-1): KAGVTQTPRYLIKTRGQQVTLSCSPISGHRSVSWYQQTPGQGLQFLFEYFSETQRNKGNFPGRFSGRQFSNSRSEMNVSTLELGDSALYLCASSPRERTTEAFFGQGTRLTVV.

The gene calls are TRBV7-7 and TRBJ2-2; possibly TRBD2 for D (6 bases). Germline loops: CDR1 SSHAT, CDR2 FNYEAQ (reference sequence). The CDR3 length is 14 residues. Trimming shortened V by 5 bases and J by 4 bases, and 11 bases separated the two germline ends. In DNA, the CDR3 is TGTGCCAGCAGCCGGGACTTTTTCACCGGGGAGCTGTTTTTT. This encodes CASSRDFFTGELFF.

This clone has a single count. The chain joins TRBV9 to TRBJ1-1; 9 bases agree with TRBD1. The CDR3 loop spans 12 amino acids. The V gene's germline CDR1 is SGDLS and CDR2 YYNGEE. J gave up 8 bases and V 2 bases, and 1 base lay outside the gene matches. The CDR3, as DNA: TGTGCCAGCAGCGTGACAGGGGGGGAAGCTTTCTTT. Translating gives CASSVTGGEAFF.

This chain uses TRBV6-5 with TRBJ1-2, with D unresolved. Trimming removed 0 bases at V and 3 bases at J, with 8 bases between. From germline, CDR1 is MNHEY and CDR2 SVGAGI. This CDR3 region has 14 residues. The CDR3 loop reads CASSYSTSDYGYTF. In DNA form, the CDR3 reads TGTGCCAGCAGTTACTCAACCTCGGACTATGGCTACACCTTC.

This clone has a single count. The chain links TRBV19 to TRBJ1-4, with D hard to call. V shed 3 bases and J shed 2 bases, with 13 bases lying between them. CDR3 length: 16 residues. Germline CDR1 reads LNHDA; CDR2 reads SQIVND (reference sequence). Here the CDR3 reads CASSIEGGRTNEKLFF. CDR3 bases: TGTGCCAGTAGTATTGAAGGAGGCAGGACTAATGAAAAACTGTTTTTT.

This chain uses TRBV3-1 (or the pseudogene TRBV3-2) with TRBJ2-7, with D tentatively TRBD2 (7 bases). V dropped 6 bases and J dropped 4 bases, with 13 bases sitting between them. CDR1 is LGHDT and CDR2 is YNNKEL in the germline V gene (reference sequence). The CDR3 totals 13 residues. In DNA form, the CDR3 reads TGTGCCAGCAGGGGGGGGGCCCTTTACGAGCAGTACTTC. Its translation: CASRGGALYEQYF.

The V and J genes are TRBV7-9 and TRBJ2-2; 10 bases are a match to TRBD1. This CDR3 has 14 residues. With 5 bases clipped from V and 7 bases from J, the junction kept 4 bases outside the gene matches. Germline-derived CDR1 and CDR2 are SEHNR and FQNEAQ (reference sequence). Here the CDR3 DNA reads TGTGCCAGCAGCCCAGGACAGGGGGTCGGGGAGCTGTTTTTT. It is translated as CASSPGQGVGELFF. Full variable domain (rest looked up from reference TRBV7-9 and TRBJ2-2): DTGVSQNPRHKITKRGQNVTFRCDPISEHNRLYWYRQTLGQGPEFLTYFQNEAQLEKSRLLSDRFSAERPKGSFSTLEIQRTEQGDSAMYLCASSPGQGVGELFFGEGSRLTVL.

The chain is built from TRBV6-5 and TRBJ1-1; 7 bases map to TRBD1. This CDR3 comprises 14 residues. Losses at the gene ends were 8 bases for V and 5 bases for J; bases not matched to a gene: 11. In germline, CDR1 is MNHEY, CDR2 SVGAGI. This chain's CDR3 is CASAARDSGTEAFF. CDR3 in DNA: TGTGCCAGCGCCGCCAGGGACAGTGGAACTGAAGCTTTCTTT.

The chain couples TRBV15 to TRBJ1-1; D unresolved. CDR3 length equals 14 residues. Between the trimmed V and J ends, which lost 0 bases and 1 base, there was a span of 6 bases. Germline CDR1 reads LNHNV; CDR2 reads YYDKDF (reference sequence). The CDR3 DNA follows: TGTGCCACCAGCAGAGATGCTACGAACACTGAAGCTTTCTTT. This sequence encodes CATSRDATNTEAFF.

V gene TRBV5-1 combines with J gene TRBJ1-2; D remains unclear. V lost 3 bases, J lost 4 bases, and 16 bases lay in between. The CDR3 totals 15 residues. The V gene's germline CDR1 is SGHRS and CDR2 YFSETQ. The CDR3 coding sequence is TGCGCCAGCAGCTCGGAACCTAGTCGGGGCTATGGCTACACCTTC. Protein sequence: CASSSEPSRGYGYTF.

The genes are TRBV13 and TRBJ2-2; 8 bases are a match to TRBD1. CDR1 is PRHDT, CDR2 FYEKMQ, per germline (reference sequence). With 6 bases clipped from V and 5 bases from J, the junction kept 8 bases outside the gene matches. The CDR3 runs 15 residues. CDR3 in amino acids: CASRRGQGGTGELFF. The CDR3 nucleotides read TGTGCCAGCAGACGAGGACAGGGCGGAACCGGGGAGCTGTTTTTT.

This sequence joins TRBV11-3 and TRBJ2-7, with a possible D match to TRBD2 (6 bases). Per the germline V gene, CDR1 is SGHNT and CDR2 is YENEEA. The V end lost 7 bases, the J end lost 8 bases, and 15 bases lay between the germline ends. The CDR3 runs to 12 residues. CDR3 coding DNA: TGTGCCAGCATAGAGGGGACTTTGCAGCAGTACTTC. Protein product: CASIEGTLQQYF.

V gene TRBV7-2 combines with J gene TRBJ1-1; D call uncertain. Trimming shortened V by 0 bases and J by 1 base, and 9 bases separated the two germline ends. This CDR3 has 15 amino acids. The germline CDR1 and CDR2 sequences are SGHTA and FQGNSA. CDR3 DNA: TGTGCCAGCAGCTTAGCGCTCGCAGGGAACACTGAAGCTTTCTTT. The encoded protein is CASSLALAGNTEAFF. Full variable domain (remainder filled in from reference TRBV7-2 and TRBJ1-1): GAGVSQSPSNKVTEKGKDVELRCDPISGHTALYWYRQSLGQGLEFLIYFQGNSAPDKSGLPSDRFSAERTGGSVSTLTIQRTQQEDSAVYLCASSLALAGNTEAFFGQGTRLTVV.

The gene calls are TRBV2 and TRBJ2-1; possibly TRBD1 for D (5 bases). This CDR3 has 11 amino acids. From germline, CDR1 is SNHLY and CDR2 FYNNEI. Trimming stripped 5 bases from V and 10 bases from J, with 9 bases between. The CDR3 is CASSRSGEQFF. CDR3 sequence (DNA): TGTGCCAGCAGTAGATCAGGGGAGCAGTTCTTC. The full variable domain, rest sourced from reference TRBV2 and TRBJ2-1, is EPEVTQTPSHQVTQMGQEVILRCVPISNHLYFYWYRQILGQKVEFLVSFYNNEISEKSEIFDDQFSVERPDGSNFTLKIRSTKLEDSAMYFCASSRSGEQFFGPGTRLTVL.